This T cell receptor beta chain is from a study of identical twins. The cDNA had a unique molecular identifier and a template-switch universal primer site. Each CDR3 protein is one row after TCRdb ran MiXCR on the 5' RACE reads. Among 250,000 to 300,000 distinct CDR3 sequences listed, roughly 8% were seen once. The sample holds many counts of this clonotype. Antigen unknown. No donor was unhealthy or non-Caucasian. Trimming removed 6 bases from V and 1 base from J; junction bases left unmatched: 9. The CDR3 length is 16 residues. Findings and caveats of the study: Zero-insertion analyses were open to partial confounding by invariant MAIT and iNKT cells. Weaker excess twin sharing was seen among beta out-of-frame sequences.

These data were likewise used in another study, on yellow fever vaccine responses in identical twins.

The chain employs TRBV12-3 or TRBV12-4 and TRBJ2-1, with TRBD1 matching over 7 bases. The sequenced sample was CD8+ T cells sorted from blood. This TCR was recovered from a woman aged 18 to 35 in good health. CDR3 amino acids: CASRPVARGSYNEQFF. CDR3 in DNA: TGTGCCAGCAGGCCCGTCGCCAGGGGGTCCTACAATGAGCAGTTCTTC.